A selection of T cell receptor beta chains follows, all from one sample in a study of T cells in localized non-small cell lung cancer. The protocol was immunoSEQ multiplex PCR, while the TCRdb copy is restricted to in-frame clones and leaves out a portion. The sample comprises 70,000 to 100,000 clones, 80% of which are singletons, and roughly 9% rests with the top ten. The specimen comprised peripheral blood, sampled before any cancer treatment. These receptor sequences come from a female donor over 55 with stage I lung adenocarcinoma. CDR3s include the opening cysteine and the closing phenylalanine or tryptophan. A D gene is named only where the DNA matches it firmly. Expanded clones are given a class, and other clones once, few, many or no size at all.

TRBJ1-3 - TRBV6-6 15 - TGTGCCAGCAGCCTTTTACCCCTCTCTGGAAACACCATATATTTT CASSLLPLSGNTIYF
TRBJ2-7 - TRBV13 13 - TGTGCCAGCAGCCCTTACAACAGCTACAAGCAGTACTTC CASSPYNSYKQYF
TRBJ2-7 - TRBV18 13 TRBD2 TGTGCCAGCTCCGGGACTAGCATTTACGAGCAGTACTTC CASSGTSIYEQYF
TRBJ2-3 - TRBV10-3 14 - TGTGCCATCAGTGGGGGACCGGGAGCAGATACGCAGTATTTT CAISGGPGADTQYF
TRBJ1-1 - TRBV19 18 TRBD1 TGTGCCAGTAGTACCCCCGGGACAGGGAACACAAAGAACACTGAAGCTTTCTTT CASSTPGTGNTKNTEAFF
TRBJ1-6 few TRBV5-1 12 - TGCGCCAGCAGCCCCGACGGATCACCCCTCCACTTT CASSPDGSPLHF
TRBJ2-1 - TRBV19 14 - TGTGCCAGCCTACCGGGACCGGGCTACAATGAGCAGTTCTTC CASLPGPGYNEQFF
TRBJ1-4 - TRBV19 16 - TGTGCCAGTAGACCAGGAGGGGGGTATTTCGGTGAAAAACTGTTTTTT CASRPGGGYFGEKLFF
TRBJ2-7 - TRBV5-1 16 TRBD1 TGCGCCAGCAGCACAAGACAGGGGTATGGCGGCTACGAGCAGTACTTC CASSTRQGYGGYEQYF
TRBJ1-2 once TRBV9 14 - TGTGCCAGCAGCGTAGGTGGAGATGGCTATGGCTACACCTTC CASSVGGDGYGYTF
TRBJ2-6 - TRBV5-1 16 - TGCGCCAGCAGCTTTACAAGTGGCTCTGGGGCCAACGTCCTGACTTTC CASSFTSGSGANVLTF
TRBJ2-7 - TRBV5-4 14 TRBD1 TGTGCCAGCAGCTTGACGAGGACAGGGGACGAGCAGTACTTC CASSLTRTGDEQYF
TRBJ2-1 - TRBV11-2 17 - TGTGCCAGCAGCTTAGTTCGACTCCGAAGCTCCTACAATGAGCAGTTCTTC CASSLVRLRSSYNEQFF
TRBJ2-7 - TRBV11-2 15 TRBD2 TGTGCCAGCAGCCTCCTAGCGGGGGGGCAGTACGAGCAGTACTTC CASSLLAGGQYEQYF
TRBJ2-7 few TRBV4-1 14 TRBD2 TGCGCCAGCAGCCGAGGGACTAGACAGAGCGAGCAGTACTTC CASSRGTRQSEQYF
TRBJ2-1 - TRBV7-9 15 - TGTGCCAGCAGCTTAGAGGGGGTCTTTAACAATGAGCAGTTCTTC CASSLEGVFNNEQFF
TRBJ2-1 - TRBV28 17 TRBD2 TGTGCCAGCAGTTTTCTTGGAGCGGGAGGCCCCTACAATGAGCAGTTCTTC CASSFLGAGGPYNEQFF
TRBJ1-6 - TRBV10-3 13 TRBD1 TGTGCCAGCAGCGGACAGGGGAATACACCCCTCCACTTT CASSGQGNTPLHF
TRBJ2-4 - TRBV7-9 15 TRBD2 TGTGCCAGCAGCCCTAGAGGCCTCGGGGGGAACATTCAGTACTTC CASSPRGLGGNIQYF
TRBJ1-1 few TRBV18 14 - TGTGCCAGCTCACCAGGAATGTCGGACACTGAAGCTTTCTTT CASSPGMSDTEAFF
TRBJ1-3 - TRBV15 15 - TGTGCCACCAGCCGAGACGGTACCTCTGGAAACACCATATATTTT CATSRDGTSGNTIYF
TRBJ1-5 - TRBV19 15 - TGTGCCAGTAGTGATTCGGTTTATAGCAATCAGCCCCAGCATTTT CASSDSVYSNQPQHF
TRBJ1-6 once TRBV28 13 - TGTGCCAGCAGTTTGGACAGAGATTCACCCCTCCACTTT CASSLDRDSPLHF
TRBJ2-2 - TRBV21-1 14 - TGTGCCAGCAGCAAAGAATTCCTAGCTTGTAGGCTGTTTTTT CASSKEFLACRLFF
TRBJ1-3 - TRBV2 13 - TGTGCCAGCATTGGTGTCCCTGGAAACACCATATATTTT CASIGVPGNTIYF
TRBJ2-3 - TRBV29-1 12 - TGCAGCGTTGAAGATGGTGCGGATACGCAGTATTTT CSVEDGADTQYF
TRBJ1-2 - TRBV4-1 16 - TGCGCCAGCAGCGACCCTCCTCGGGAGGTTAACTATGGCTACACCTTC CASSDPPREVNYGYTF
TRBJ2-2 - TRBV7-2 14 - TGTGCCAGCAGCCCTTCAAACAGGGCCAGGGAGCTGTTTTTT CASSPSNRARELFF
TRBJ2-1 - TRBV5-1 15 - TGCGCCAGCAGCTTGGCCGGGCGGCTATACAATGAGCAGTTCTTC CASSLAGRLYNEQFF
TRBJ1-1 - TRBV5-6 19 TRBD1 TGTGCCAGCAGCGCCCCCGTGGGGACAGGGTGGCCCATGAACACTGAAGCTTTCTTT CASSAPVGTGWPMNTEAFF
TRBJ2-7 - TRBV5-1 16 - TGCGCCAGCAGCCCCGGAGGGGGGGAGTTGTTAACCGAGCAGTACTTC CASSPGGGELLTEQYF
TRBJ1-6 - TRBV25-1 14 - TGTGCCAGCAGGACCGGAAGCCTAAATTCACCCCTCCACTTT CASRTGSLNSPLHF
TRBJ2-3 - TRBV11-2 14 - TGTGCCAGCAGCTTTAAGCCCAACACAGATACGCAGTATTTT CASSFKPNTDTQYF
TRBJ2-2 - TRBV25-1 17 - TGTGCCAGCAGTCCCCCGGGTAGGACAGCGAACACCGGGGAGCTGTTTTTT CASSPPGRTANTGELFF
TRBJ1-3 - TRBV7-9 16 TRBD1 TGTGCCAGCAGCACTCGGACAGGGGGCTCTGGAAACACCATATATTTT CASSTRTGGSGNTIYF
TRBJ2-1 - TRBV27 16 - TGTGCCAGCAGATTTCTTCGGCTATCTGAGGGCGATGAGCAGTTCTTC CASRFLRLSEGDEQFF
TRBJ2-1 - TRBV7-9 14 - TGTGCCAGCAGCTTAGAAAATTCCTACAATGAGCAGTTCTTC CASSLENSYNEQFF
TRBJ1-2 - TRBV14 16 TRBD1 TGTGCCAGCAGCCAAGCCGGGACAGGGTTAAACTATGGCTACACCTTC CASSQAGTGLNYGYTF
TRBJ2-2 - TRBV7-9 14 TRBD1 TGTGCCAGCAGCTCCGGACAGGGGTCCGGGGAGCTGTTTTTT CASSSGQGSGELFF
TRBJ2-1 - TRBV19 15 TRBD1 TGTGCCAGTAGTATCGACAGGGCCTCATACAATGAGCAGTTCTTC CASSIDRASYNEQFF
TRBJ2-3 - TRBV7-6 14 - TGTGCCAGCAGCTTAGCAGGGGGGGCAGATACGCAGTATTTT CASSLAGGADTQYF
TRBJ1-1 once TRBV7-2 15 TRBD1 TGTGCCAGCAGCCGACGGGACAGAAGGAACACTGAAGCTTTCTTT CASSRRDRRNTEAFF